The present TCR beta chain was sequenced within a study of cytomegalovirus exposure and HLA in healthy donors. The sample holds one count of this clone. PCR employed 60 Vbeta and 13 Jbeta primers. Repertoires were generated with immunoSEQ multiplex PCR, while TCRdb's copy carries only in-frame clones and drops some. In the table there are roughly 45,000 clones, 60% to 80% of which are singletons. This clonotype was obtained from a man aged 25 to 40 in good health and CMV-seronegative. Sequencing was carried out using PBMCs.

CDR3 sequence reads: CASSPQGSGNTIYF. CDR3 coding DNA: TGTGCCAGTAGTCCTCAGGGCTCTGGAAACACCATATATTTT. The chain is built from TRBV19 and TRBJ1-3; D might be TRBD1 (5 bases). CDR1 is LNHDA and CDR2 is SQIVND in the germline V gene (reference sequence). V gave up 5 bases and J gave up 0 bases, with 8 bases separating them. The CDR3 has 14 amino acids.